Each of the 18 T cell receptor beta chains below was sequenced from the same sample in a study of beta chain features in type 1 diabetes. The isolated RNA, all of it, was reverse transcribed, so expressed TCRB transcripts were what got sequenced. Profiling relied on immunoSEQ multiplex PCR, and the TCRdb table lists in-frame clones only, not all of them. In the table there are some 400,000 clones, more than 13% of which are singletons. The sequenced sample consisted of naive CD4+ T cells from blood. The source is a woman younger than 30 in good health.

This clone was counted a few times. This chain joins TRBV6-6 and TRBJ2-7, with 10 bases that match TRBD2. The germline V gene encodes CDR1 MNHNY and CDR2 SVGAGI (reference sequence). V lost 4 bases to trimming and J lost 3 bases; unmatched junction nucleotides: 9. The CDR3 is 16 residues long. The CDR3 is CASSSLTSGSVYEQYF. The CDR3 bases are TGTGCCAGCAGTTCATTGACTAGCGGGTCTGTCTACGAGCAGTACTTC.

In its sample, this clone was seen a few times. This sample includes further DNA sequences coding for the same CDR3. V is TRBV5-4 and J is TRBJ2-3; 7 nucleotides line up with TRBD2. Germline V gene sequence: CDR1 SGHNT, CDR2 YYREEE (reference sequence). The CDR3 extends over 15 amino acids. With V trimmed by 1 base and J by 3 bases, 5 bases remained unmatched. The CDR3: CASSLPGGRTDTQYF. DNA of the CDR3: TGTGCCAGCAGCTTGCCTGGCGGGAGAACAGATACGCAGTATTTT.

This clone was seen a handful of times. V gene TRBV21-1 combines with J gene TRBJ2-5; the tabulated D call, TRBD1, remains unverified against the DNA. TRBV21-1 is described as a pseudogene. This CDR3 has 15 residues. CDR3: CASRSSTGDQETQYF. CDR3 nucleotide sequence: TGTGCCAGCAGAAGCAGTACAGGCGACCAAGAGACCCAGTACTTC.

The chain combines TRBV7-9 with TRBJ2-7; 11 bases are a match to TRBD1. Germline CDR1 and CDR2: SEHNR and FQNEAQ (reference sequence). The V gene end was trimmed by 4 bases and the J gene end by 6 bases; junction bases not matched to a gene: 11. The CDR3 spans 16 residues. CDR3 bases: TGTGCCAGCAGCTCTAGGGACAGGGGGAAAATGGTCGAGCAGTACTTC. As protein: CASSSRDRGKMVEQYF.

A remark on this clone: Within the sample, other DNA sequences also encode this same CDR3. CDR3 sequence (DNA): TGCAGCGTTGCGGGACAGGGTCGAAACACCATATATTTT. This gives the protein CSVAGQGRNTIYF. The V call is TRBV29-1, the J call TRBJ1-3; TRBD1 matches 9 bases. CDR3 length: 13 amino acids. Germline V gives CDR1 SQVTM, CDR2 ANQGSEA. Trimming took 4 bases from V and 5 from J; bases not matched to a gene: 3.

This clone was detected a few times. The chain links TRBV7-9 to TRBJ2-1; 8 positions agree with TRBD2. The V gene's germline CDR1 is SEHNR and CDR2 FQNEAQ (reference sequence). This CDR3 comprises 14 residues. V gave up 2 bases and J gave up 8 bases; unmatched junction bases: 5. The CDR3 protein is CASSLSGRGDEQFF. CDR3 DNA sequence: TGTGCCAGCAGCTTAAGCGGGAGAGGTGATGAGCAGTTCTTC. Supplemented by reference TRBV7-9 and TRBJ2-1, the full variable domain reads DTGVSQNPRHKITKRGQNVTFRCDPISEHNRLYWYRQTLGQGPEFLTYFQNEAQLEKSRLLSDRFSAERPKGSFSTLEIQRTEQGDSAMYLCASSLSGRGDEQFFGPGTRLTVL.

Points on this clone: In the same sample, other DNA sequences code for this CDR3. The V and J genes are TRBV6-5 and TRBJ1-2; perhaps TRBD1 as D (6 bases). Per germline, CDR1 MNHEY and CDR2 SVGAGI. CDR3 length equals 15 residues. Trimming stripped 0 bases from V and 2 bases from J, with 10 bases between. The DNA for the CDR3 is TGTGCCAGCAGTTACTCGGGGCAGGGGAACTATGGCTACACCTTC. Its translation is CASSYSGQGNYGYTF.

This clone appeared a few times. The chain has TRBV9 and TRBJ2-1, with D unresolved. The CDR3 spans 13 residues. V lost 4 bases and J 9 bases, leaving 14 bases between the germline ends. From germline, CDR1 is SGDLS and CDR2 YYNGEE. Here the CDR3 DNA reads TGTGCCAGCAGCTTACATTCGTCGGGTGAGCAGTTCTTC. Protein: CASSLHSSGEQFF.

The CDR3 sequence: CASSPKTGGIYEQYF. The CDR3 DNA is TGTGCCAGCTCTCCAAAGACAGGGGGCATATACGAGCAGTACTTC. This chain joins TRBV18 and TRBJ2-7; 10 positions agree with TRBD1. Germline trimming cut 6 bases from V and 4 bases from J; bases unmatched to any gene: 9. The CDR3 contains 15 residues. Germline CDR1 reads KGHSH; CDR2 reads LQKENI.

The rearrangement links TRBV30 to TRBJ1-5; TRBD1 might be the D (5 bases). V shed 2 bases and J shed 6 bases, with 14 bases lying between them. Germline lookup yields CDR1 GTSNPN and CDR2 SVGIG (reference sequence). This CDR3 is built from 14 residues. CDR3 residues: CAWSPQGLGQPQHF. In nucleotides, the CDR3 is TGTGCCTGGAGTCCCCAGGGTTTAGGTCAGCCCCAGCATTTT.

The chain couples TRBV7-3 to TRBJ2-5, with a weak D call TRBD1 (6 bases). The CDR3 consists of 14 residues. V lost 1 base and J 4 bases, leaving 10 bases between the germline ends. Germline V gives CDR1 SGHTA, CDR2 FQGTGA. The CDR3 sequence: CASSLMGAGETQYF. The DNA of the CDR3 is TGTGCCAGCAGCTTAATGGGGGCCGGAGAGACCCAGTACTTC.

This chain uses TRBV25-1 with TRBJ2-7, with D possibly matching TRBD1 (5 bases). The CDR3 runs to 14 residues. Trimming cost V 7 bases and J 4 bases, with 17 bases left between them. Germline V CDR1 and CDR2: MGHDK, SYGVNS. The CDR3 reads CASMESLGRYEQYF. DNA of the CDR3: TGTGCCAGCATGGAGTCCTTGGGGCGGTACGAGCAGTACTTC.

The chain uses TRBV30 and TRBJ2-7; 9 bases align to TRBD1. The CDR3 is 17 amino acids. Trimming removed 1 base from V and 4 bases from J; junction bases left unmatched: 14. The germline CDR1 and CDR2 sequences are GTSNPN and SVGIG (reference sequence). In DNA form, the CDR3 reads TGTGCCTGGAGTGAAGGTCCGGGACAGGGATTTTGGTACGAGCAGTACTTC. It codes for CAWSEGPGQGFWYEQYF.

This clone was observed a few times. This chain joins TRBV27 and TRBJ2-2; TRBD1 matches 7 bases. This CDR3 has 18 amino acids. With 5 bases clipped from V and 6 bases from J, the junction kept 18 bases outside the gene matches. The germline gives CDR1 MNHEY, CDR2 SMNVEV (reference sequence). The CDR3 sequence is CASSPPIDRALTSGELFF. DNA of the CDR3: TGTGCCAGCAGTCCACCCATCGACAGGGCACTCACGTCCGGGGAGCTGTTTTTT.

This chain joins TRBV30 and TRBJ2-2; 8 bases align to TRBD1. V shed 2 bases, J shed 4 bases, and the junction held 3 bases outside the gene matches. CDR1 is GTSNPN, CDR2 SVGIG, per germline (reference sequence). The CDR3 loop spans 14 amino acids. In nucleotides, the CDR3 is TGTGCCTGGAGTCGACAGGGGAGCACCGGGGAGCTGTTTTTT. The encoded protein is CAWSRQGSTGELFF.

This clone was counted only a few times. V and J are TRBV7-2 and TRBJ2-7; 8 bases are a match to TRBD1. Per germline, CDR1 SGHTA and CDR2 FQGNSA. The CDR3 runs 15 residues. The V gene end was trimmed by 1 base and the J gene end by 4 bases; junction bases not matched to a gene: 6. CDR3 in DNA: TGTGCCAGCAGCTTAGTAGCAGGGGGCGGTTACGAGCAGTACTTC. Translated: CASSLVAGGGYEQYF.

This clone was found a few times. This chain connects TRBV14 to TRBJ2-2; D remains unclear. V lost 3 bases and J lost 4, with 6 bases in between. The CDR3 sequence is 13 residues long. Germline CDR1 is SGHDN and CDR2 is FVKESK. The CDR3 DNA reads TGTGCCAGCAGCCAGCTGCGCACCGGGGAGCTGTTTTTT. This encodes CASSQLRTGELFF. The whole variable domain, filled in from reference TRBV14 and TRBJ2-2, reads EAGVTQFPSHSVIEKGQTVTLRCDPISGHDNLYWYRRVMGKEIKFLLHFVKESKQDESGMPNNRFLAERTGGTYSTLKVQPAELEDSGVYFCASSQLRTGELFFGEGSRLTVL.

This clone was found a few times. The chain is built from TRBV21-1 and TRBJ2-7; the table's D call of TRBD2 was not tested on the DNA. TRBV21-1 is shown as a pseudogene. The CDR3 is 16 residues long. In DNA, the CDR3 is TGTGCCAGCAGCCCTGATCGACTAGCGGCTACCTACGAGCAGTACTTC. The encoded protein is CASSPDRLAATYEQYF.